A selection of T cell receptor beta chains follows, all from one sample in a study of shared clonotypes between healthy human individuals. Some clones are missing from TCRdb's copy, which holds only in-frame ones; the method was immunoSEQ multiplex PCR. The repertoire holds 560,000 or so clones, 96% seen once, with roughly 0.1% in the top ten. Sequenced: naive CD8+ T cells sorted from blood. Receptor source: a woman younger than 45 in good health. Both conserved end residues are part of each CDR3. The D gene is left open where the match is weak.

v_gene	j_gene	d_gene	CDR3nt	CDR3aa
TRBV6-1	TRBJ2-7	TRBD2	TGTGCCAGCAGTGAGGGGGGGGGACTAGCGAGCTACGAGCAGTACTTC	CASSEGGGLASYEQYF
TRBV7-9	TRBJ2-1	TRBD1	TGTGCCAGCAGCGCGGACAGGGCCGATGAGCAGTTCTTC	CASSADRADEQFF
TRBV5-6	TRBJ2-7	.	TGTGCCAGCAGCTTGGGTCGGGGGCCGGGCGAGCAGTACTTC	CASSLGRGPGEQYF
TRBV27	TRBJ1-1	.	TGTGCCAGCAGTGGGCTGGGACGGGCGAACACTGAAGCTTTCTTT	CASSGLGRANTEAFF
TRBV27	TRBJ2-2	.	TGTGCCAGCAGTTTAGATATTACGAACACCGGGGAGCTGTTTTTT	CASSLDITNTGELFF
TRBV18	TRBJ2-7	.	TGTGCCAGCTCACCCGCGGACGTCTCCTACGAGCAGTACTTC	CASSPADVSYEQYF
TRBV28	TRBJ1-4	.	TGTGCCAGCACCCGGACCTCGGGGAAACTGTTTTTT	CASTRTSGKLFF
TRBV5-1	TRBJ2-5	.	TGCGCCAGCAGCCCTGATACATTCGGCGAGACCCAGTACTTC	CASSPDTFGETQYF
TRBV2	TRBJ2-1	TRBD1	TGTGCCAGCAGTACCGGGACAGTCGGCTACAATGAGCAGTTCTTC	CASSTGTVGYNEQFF
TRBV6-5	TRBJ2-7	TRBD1	TGTGCCAGCGTCTCCGGGACAGGGGGCTTCGAGCAGTACTTC	CASVSGTGGFEQYF
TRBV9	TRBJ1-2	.	TGTGCCAGCAGCGTAGTAGAGAACTATGGCTACACCTTC	CASSVVENYGYTF
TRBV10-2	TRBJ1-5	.	TGCGCCAGCAGTGATGCTTGGGGGGGTCAGCCCCAGCATTTT	CASSDAWGGQPQHF
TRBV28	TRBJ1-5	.	TGTGCCAGCAGGAGGGACCACCCTCAGCCCCAGCATTTT	CASRRDHPQPQHF